At least ten counts were recorded for the clone carrying this TCR beta chain. Its target is not known. This specimen comes from a study of T-cell memory formation after mild COVID-19. Across the whole study: TCR clusters were largely donor specific. Study-wide results and limits: Later expanders leaned toward CD4+, whereas clones contracting from day 15 to 85 were balanced CD4/CD8.

Germline assignment: CDR1 SGDLS and CDR2 YYNGEE. V lost 3 bases, J lost 4 bases, and 3 bases lay in between. This CDR3 region has 11 residues. TCRdb analysed the 5' RACE reads with MiXCR anew, one entry per CDR3 protein. The table lists about 430,000 distinct CDR3 sequences, more than 15% of them singletons, with around a fifth in the top ten. Input material: PBMCs or a T cell subset sorted from them (not recorded which). The chain carries TRBV9 and TRBJ2-3, with D hard to call. The receptor was isolated from a man between 18 and 35 years old who had mild COVID-19 (a few samples of this study predate the infection). Cell type and time point are not known. CDR3 in DNA: TGTGCCAGCAGCGAATCAGATACGCAGTATTTT. Protein sequence: CASSESDTQYF.